The 8 T cell receptor beta chains below come from one sample, sequenced in a study of blood T cell repertoires in COVID-19. TCRdb keeps only in-frame clones here, not all; method: immunoSEQ multiplex PCR. The sample consists of around 170,000 clones, less than 90% of them appearing once. Sequences were obtained from peripheral blood. The origin of the receptors is a woman aged 40 to 55 with acute or convalescent COVID-19.

This clone appeared a single time. The V and J genes are TRBV18 and TRBJ2-3; D may be TRBD2 (6 bases). Deletions cut 2 bases from V and 2 bases from J, with 11 bases between. Germline V gene lookup returns CDR1 KGHSH and CDR2 LQKENI. The CDR3 spans 15 residues. CDR3 region: CASSPVAGITDTQYF. The CDR3 DNA reads as TGTGCCAGCTCACCAGTCGCGGGAATCACAGATACGCAGTATTTT.

This chain links TRBV5-6 with TRBJ2-7; possibly TRBD1 for D (5 bases). This CDR3 is built from 16 residues. Germline CDR1 reads SGHDT; CDR2 reads YYEEEE. V shed 4 bases and J shed 2 bases, with 19 bases lying between them. CDR3 residues: CASSQIDRQPAYEQYF. CDR3 DNA: TGTGCCAGCAGCCAGATTGACAGACAACCCGCCTACGAGCAGTACTTC.

CDR3 bases: TGTGCCCTTACCTTGAACAGGGTTAATATTGAAGCTTTCTTT. Translated: CALTLNRVNIEAFF. The chain joins TRBV30 to TRBJ1-1; TRBD1 might be the D (6 bases). CDR1 and CDR2 from the germline V gene are GTSNPN and SVGIG (reference sequence). Trimming took 8 bases from V and 7 from J, leaving 23 bases between them. The CDR3 spans 14 residues.

The chain's CDR3 is CASRASSGNTIYF. CDR3 DNA: TGTGCCAGCAGAGCTTCCTCTGGAAACACCATATATTTT. V gene TRBV2 combines with J gene TRBJ1-3; D gene uncertain. The CDR3 totals 13 residues. Germline V gene data show CDR1 as SNHLY and CDR2 as FYNNEI. Trimming took 6 bases from V and 0 from J, leaving 6 bases between them.

This clone has more than one count but fewer than ten. The rearrangement links TRBV6-5 to TRBJ2-1; 10 bases agree with TRBD2. The CDR3 is 15 residues long. Trimming cost V 5 bases and J 4 bases; bases outside gene matches: 5. CDR1 is MNHEY and CDR2 is SVGAGI in the germline V gene. The chain's CDR3 is CASSMTSGLYNEQFF. CDR3 nucleotides: TGTGCCAGCAGTATGACTAGCGGGTTATACAATGAGCAGTTCTTC.

V and J are TRBV12-3 or TRBV12-4 and TRBJ1-4; D unclear. The CDR3 runs 11 residues. V lost 2 bases to trimming and J lost 7 bases, with 2 bases between them. CDR3 sequence (DNA): TGTGCCAGCAGTTTACGTGAAAAACTGTTTTTT. Amino acid sequence: CASSLREKLFF.

V and J are TRBV7-2 and TRBJ2-1, with D possibly TRBD2 on 6 matching bases. V was pared by 4 bases and J by 2 bases, with 18 bases between. Looked up from germline, CDR1 is SGHTA and CDR2 is FQGNSA. The CDR3 is 17 amino acids. The CDR3 loop reads CASSSLERVLTYNEQFF. CDR3 in DNA: TGTGCCAGCAGCTCCCTAGAGCGGGTCCTTACCTACAATGAGCAGTTCTTC.

The chain joins TRBV10-3 to TRBJ2-3, with TRBD1 matching over 10 bases. J gave up 4 bases and V 6 bases, and 1 base lay outside the gene matches. The length of the CDR3 is 13 residues. Germline lookup yields CDR1 ENHRY and CDR2 SYGVKD. In nucleotides, the CDR3 is TGTGCCATCAGAGGACAGGGGGCAGATACGCAGTATTTT. It specifies CAIRGQGADTQYF.